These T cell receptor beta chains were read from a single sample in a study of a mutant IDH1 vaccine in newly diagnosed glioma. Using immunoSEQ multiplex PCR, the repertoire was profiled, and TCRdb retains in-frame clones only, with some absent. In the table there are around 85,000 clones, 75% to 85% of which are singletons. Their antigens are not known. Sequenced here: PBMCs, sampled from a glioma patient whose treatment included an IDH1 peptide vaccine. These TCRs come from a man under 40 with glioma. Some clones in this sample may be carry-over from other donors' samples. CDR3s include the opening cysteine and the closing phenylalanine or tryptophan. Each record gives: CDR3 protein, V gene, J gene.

CDR3aa: CASSEWTGEKLFF; v_gene: TRBV6-1; j_gene: TRBJ1-4
CDR3aa: CAWRRQGDNSPLHF; v_gene: TRBV30; j_gene: TRBJ1-6
CDR3aa: CASSKAHHRARRETQYF; v_gene: TRBV21-1; j_gene: TRBJ2-5
CDR3aa: CASRPTGVPGNQPQHF; v_gene: TRBV28; j_gene: TRBJ1-5
CDR3aa: CASSGQFRETQYF; v_gene: TRBV10-1; j_gene: TRBJ2-5
CDR3aa: CASSLGPGTDTQYF; v_gene: TRBV5-1; j_gene: TRBJ2-3
CDR3aa: CAIRGSGGRETQYF; v_gene: TRBV10-3; j_gene: TRBJ2-5
CDR3aa: CASSPHSLGETQYF; v_gene: TRBV9; j_gene: TRBJ2-5
CDR3aa: CATSRSGGYTGELFF; v_gene: TRBV15; j_gene: TRBJ2-2
CDR3aa: CAISERDRDVEQYF; v_gene: TRBV10-3; j_gene: TRBJ2-7
CDR3aa: CASSIVGGTYNEQFF; v_gene: TRBV19; j_gene: TRBJ2-1
CDR3aa: CASSIDWDDTQYF; v_gene: TRBV13; j_gene: TRBJ2-3
CDR3aa: CASKPSLGDPYGYTF; v_gene: TRBV6-5; j_gene: TRBJ1-2
CDR3aa: CAWSPLYTEAFF; v_gene: TRBV30; j_gene: TRBJ1-1
CDR3aa: CATSRDLGINTEAFF; v_gene: TRBV15; j_gene: TRBJ1-1
CDR3aa: CASSLGTVRYEQYF; v_gene: TRBV7-8; j_gene: TRBJ2-7
CDR3aa: CASSPGTRTYEQYF; v_gene: TRBV28; j_gene: TRBJ2-7
CDR3aa: CASSSQGYEQYF; v_gene: TRBV7-9; j_gene: TRBJ2-7
CDR3aa: CASSYDGPNEKLFF; v_gene: TRBV6-6; j_gene: TRBJ1-4
CDR3aa: CASSPRTANTGELFF; v_gene: TRBV11-2; j_gene: TRBJ2-2
CDR3aa: CASRGASATEAFF; v_gene: TRBV5-1; j_gene: TRBJ1-1
CDR3aa: CASSPSVAYEQYF; v_gene: TRBV5-5; j_gene: TRBJ2-7
CDR3aa: CASSTRRYSGNTIYF; v_gene: TRBV19; j_gene: TRBJ1-3
CDR3aa: CASRDRGALSNAEAFF; v_gene: TRBV2; j_gene: TRBJ1-1
CDR3aa: CASSPQAQGETQYF; v_gene: TRBV18; j_gene: TRBJ2-5
CDR3aa: CAGGVAEAFF; v_gene: TRBV2; j_gene: TRBJ1-1
CDR3aa: CASSIDRGSYNEQFF; v_gene: TRBV19; j_gene: TRBJ2-1
CDR3aa: CASSTTSGGVNEQFF; v_gene: TRBV28; j_gene: TRBJ2-1
CDR3aa: CASSDSMLGQSSYNEQFF; v_gene: TRBV6-4; j_gene: TRBJ2-1
CDR3aa: CASSLGANTEAFF; v_gene: TRBV27; j_gene: TRBJ1-1
CDR3aa: CASSPPKSWYEKLFF; v_gene: TRBV19; j_gene: TRBJ1-4
CDR3aa: CASSPLGNQPQHF; v_gene: TRBV27; j_gene: TRBJ1-5
CDR3aa: CASSQDRAGTSRKQETQYF; v_gene: TRBV4-3; j_gene: TRBJ2-5
CDR3aa: CAIRAGGDSYEQYF; v_gene: TRBV10-3; j_gene: TRBJ2-7
CDR3aa: CASSPRAYHSSYEGQYF; v_gene: TRBV7-6; j_gene: TRBJ2-7
CDR3aa: CASSFSWENTGELFF; v_gene: TRBV7-9; j_gene: TRBJ2-2
CDR3aa: CASIFRGEHTDTQYF; v_gene: TRBV28; j_gene: TRBJ2-3
CDR3aa: CASSPRSADTIYF; v_gene: TRBV18; j_gene: TRBJ1-3
CDR3aa: CASSAALAGGFLQNIQYF; v_gene: TRBV5-6; j_gene: TRBJ2-4
CDR3aa: CASGPVGQGTDTQYF; v_gene: TRBV2; j_gene: TRBJ2-3